A single count supports the clone carrying this TCR beta chain. Antigen: not known. This record comes from a study of cytomegalovirus exposure and HLA in healthy donors. Overall study results and limits: Analyzed later, most CMV-associated TCR beta chains appeared HLA-restricted. Further analysis was carried out later, and it showed several of the most significant clusters appearing linked to common viral pathogens.

The CDR3 has 14 residues. Trimming took 8 bases from V and 2 from J, leaving 15 bases between them. The germline gives CDR1 MNHNS, CDR2 SASEGT. PCR primers comprised 60 Vbeta and 13 Jbeta primers. TCRdb's copy holds only in-frame clones and misses some; the assay was immunoSEQ multiplex PCR. The sample has 100,000 to 150,000 clones; 65% to 80% are singletons. The TCR sequence derives from a human donor in good health. What was sequenced was PBMCs. V is TRBV6-1 and J is TRBJ1-1; D might be TRBD1 (5 bases). The DNA for the CDR3 is TGTGCCAGCGGGAGACTGGGACTTAACACTGAAGCTTTCTTT. It codes for CASGRLGLNTEAFF.